Sequencing of this T cell receptor beta chain was carried out in a study of identical twins. TCRdb fed the 5' RACE reads into MiXCR, producing one record per CDR3 protein. The sample lists a few hundred thousand distinct CDR3 sequences; over 8.5% were seen once. The same sample was also used in a study of yellow fever vaccine responses in identical twins.

Sequenced material: PBMCs. The TCR was taken from a woman aged 18-35 years in good health.

The DNA for the CDR3 is TGTGCCAGCAGCTTACTTAGTGGAGATACGCAGTATTTT. Its protein product is CASSLLSGDTQYF. The chain recombines TRBV7-9 with TRBJ2-3; D unresolved. The ends were cut back, 2 bases at V and 5 bases at J, with 8 bases in the middle. The germline V gene encodes CDR1 SEHNR and CDR2 FQNEAQ (reference sequence). This CDR3 is built from 13 residues.